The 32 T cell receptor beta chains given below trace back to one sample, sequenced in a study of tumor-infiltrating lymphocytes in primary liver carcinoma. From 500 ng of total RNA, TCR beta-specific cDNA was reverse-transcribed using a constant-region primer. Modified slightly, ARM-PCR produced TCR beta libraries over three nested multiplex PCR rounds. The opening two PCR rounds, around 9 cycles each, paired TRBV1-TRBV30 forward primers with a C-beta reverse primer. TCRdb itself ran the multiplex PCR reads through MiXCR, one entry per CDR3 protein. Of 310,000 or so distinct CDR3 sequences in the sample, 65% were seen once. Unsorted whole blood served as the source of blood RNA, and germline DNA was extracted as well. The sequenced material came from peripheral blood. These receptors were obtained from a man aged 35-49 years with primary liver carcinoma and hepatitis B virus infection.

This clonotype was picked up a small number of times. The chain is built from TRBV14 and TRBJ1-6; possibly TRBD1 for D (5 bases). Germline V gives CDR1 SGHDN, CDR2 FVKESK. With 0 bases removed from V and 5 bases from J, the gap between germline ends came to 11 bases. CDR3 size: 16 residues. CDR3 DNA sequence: TGTGCCAGCAGCCAAGAAGGAGGGACTAATAATTCACCCCTCCACTTT. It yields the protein CASSQEGGTNNSPLHF.

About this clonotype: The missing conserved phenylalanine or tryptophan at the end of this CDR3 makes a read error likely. The chain's CDR3 is CASSLMARGLDTEAFI. CDR3 DNA: TGCGCCAGCAGCTTGATGGCGAGGGGCTTAGACACTGAAGCTTTCATT. The V gene is TRBV5-1, the J gene TRBJ1-1, with TRBD1 as a possible D gene (5 bases). V was shortened by 1 base and J by 3 bases, with 16 bases between the two germline ends. The CDR3 has 16 residues. CDR1 SGHRS and CDR2 YFSETQ come from the germline V gene.

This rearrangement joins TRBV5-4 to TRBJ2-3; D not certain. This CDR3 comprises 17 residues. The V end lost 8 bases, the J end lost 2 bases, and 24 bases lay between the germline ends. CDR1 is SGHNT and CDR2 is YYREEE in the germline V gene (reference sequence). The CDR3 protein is CARSPGSGRRATDTQYF. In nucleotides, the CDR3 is TGTGCCAGAAGCCCGGGCTCCGGAAGACGGGCCACAGATACGCAGTATTTT.

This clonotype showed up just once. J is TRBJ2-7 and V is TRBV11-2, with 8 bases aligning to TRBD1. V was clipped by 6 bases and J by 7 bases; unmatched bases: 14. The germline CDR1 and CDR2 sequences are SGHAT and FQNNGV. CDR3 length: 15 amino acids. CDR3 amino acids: CASSRDRTGMGEQYF. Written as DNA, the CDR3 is TGTGCCAGCAGTCGAGACAGGACAGGGATGGGTGAGCAGTACTTC. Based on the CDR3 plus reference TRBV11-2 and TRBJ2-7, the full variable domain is EAGVAQSPRYKIIEKRQSVAFWCNPISGHATLYWYQQILGQGPKLLIQFQNNGVVDDSQLPKDRFSAERLKGVDSTLKIQPAKLEDSAVYLCASSRDRTGMGEQYFGPGTRLTVT.

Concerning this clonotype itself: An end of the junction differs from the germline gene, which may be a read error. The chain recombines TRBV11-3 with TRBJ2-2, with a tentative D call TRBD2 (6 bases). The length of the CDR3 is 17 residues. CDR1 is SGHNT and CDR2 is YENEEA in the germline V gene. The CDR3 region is CASSLVPGSANTGELFF. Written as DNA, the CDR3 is TGTGCCAGCAGCTTAGTACCCGGGAGTGCGAACACAGGGGAGCTGTTTTTT.

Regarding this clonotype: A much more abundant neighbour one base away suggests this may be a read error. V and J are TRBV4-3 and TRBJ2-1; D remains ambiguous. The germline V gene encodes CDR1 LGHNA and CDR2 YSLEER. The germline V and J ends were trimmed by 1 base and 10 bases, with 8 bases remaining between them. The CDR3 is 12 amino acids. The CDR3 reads CASSQGFVEQFF. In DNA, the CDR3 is TGCGCCAGCAGCCAAGGTTTCGTCGAGCAGTTCTTC.

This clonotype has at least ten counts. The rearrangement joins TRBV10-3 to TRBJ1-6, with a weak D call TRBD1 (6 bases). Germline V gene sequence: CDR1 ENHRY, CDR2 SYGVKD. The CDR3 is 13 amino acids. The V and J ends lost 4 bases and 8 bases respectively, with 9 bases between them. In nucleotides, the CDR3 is TGTGCCATCAGTGGGACAGTGGATTCACCCCTCCACTTT. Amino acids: CAISGTVDSPLHF.

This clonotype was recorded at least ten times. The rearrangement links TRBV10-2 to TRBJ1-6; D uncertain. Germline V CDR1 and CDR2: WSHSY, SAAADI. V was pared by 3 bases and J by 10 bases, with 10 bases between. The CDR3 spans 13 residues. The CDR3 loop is CASSELGGSPLHF. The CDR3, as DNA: TGCGCCAGCAGTGAACTTGGAGGGTCACCCCTCCACTTT.

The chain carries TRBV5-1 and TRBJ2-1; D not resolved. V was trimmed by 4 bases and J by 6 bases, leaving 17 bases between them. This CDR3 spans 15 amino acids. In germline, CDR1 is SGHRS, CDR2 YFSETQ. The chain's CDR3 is CASSHPLGEVNEQFF. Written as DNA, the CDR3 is TGCGCCAGCAGCCACCCGTTGGGCGAAGTCAATGAGCAGTTCTTC.

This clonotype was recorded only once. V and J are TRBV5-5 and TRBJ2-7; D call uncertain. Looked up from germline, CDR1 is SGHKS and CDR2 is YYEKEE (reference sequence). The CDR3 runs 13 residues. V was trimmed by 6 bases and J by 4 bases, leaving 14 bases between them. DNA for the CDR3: TGTGCCAGCAACCACACGACGGTGTACGAGCAGTACTTC. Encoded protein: CASNHTTVYEQYF.

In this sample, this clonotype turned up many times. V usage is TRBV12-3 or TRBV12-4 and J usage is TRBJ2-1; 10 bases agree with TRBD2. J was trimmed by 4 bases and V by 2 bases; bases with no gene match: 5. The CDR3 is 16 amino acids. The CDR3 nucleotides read TGTGCCAGCAGTTTACTAGCGGGAGATTTTTACAATGAGCAGTTCTTC. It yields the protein CASSLLAGDFYNEQFF.

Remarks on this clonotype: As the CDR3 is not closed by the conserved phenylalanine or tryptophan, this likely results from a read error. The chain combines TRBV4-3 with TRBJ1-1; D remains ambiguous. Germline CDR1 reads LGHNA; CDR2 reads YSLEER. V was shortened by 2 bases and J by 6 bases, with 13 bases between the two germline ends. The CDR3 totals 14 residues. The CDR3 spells CASSQSYIHAEAFY. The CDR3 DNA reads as TGCGCCAGCAGCCAATCATATATTCACGCTGAAGCTTTCTAT.

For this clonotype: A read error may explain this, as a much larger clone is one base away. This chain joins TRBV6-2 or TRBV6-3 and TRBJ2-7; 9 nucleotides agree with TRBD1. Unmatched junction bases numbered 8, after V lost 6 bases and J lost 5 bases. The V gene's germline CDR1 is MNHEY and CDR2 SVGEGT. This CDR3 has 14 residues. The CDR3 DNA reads TGTGCCAGCAGCATCCGGGACAGGGCCCACGAGCAGTACTTC. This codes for CASSIRDRAHEQYF.

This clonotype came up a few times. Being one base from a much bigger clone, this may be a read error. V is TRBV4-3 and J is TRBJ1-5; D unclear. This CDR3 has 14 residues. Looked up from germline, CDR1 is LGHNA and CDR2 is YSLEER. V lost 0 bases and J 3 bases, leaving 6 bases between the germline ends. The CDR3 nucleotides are TGCGCCAGCAGCCAAGACATAATCAATCAGCCCCAGCATTTT. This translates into CASSQDIINQPQHF.

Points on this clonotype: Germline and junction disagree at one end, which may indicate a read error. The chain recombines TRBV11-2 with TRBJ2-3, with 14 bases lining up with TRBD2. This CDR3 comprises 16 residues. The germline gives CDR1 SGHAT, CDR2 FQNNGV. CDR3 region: CASITGLAGAADTQCF. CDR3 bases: TGTGCCAGCATCACGGGACTAGCGGGAGCAGCAGATACGCAGTGTTTT. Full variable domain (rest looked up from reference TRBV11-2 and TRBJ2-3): EAGVAQSPRYKIIEKRQSVAFWCNPISGHATLYWYQQILGQGPKLLIQFQNNGVVDDSQLPKDRFSAERLKGVDSTLKIQPAKLEDSAVYLCASITGLAGAADTQCFGPGTRLTVL.

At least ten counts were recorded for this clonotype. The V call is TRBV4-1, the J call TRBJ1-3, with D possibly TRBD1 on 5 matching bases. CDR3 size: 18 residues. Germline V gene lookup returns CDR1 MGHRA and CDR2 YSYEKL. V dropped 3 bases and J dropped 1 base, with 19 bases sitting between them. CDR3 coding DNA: TGCGCCAGCAGCCAGGACGTCACAGGAATGAGTTCTGGAAACACCATATATTTT. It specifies CASSQDVTGMSSGNTIYF.

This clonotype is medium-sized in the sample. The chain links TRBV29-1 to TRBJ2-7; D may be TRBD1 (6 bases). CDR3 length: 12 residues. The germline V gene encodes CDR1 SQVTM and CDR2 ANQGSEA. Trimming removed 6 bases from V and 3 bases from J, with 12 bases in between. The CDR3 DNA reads TGCAGCGTCACCAAGGACAGCTACGAGCAGTACTTC. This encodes CSVTKDSYEQYF.

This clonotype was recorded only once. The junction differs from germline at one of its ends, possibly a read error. The DNA for the CDR3 is TGTGCAGCGGAAGGGGTATCGGACGACGAGCAGTGCTTC. It specifies CAAEGVSDDEQCF. V and J are TRBV10-3 and TRBJ2-7, with D tentatively TRBD1 or TRBD2 (5 bases each). Germline lookup yields CDR1 ENHRY and CDR2 SYGVKD. The CDR3 sequence is 13 residues long.

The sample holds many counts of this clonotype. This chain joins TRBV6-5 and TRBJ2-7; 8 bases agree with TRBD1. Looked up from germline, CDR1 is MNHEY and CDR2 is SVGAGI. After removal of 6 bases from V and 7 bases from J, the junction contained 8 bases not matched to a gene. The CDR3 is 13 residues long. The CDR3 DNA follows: TGTGCCAGCAGGCGACAGGGGAGGTGGGAGCAGTACTTC. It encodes CASRRQGRWEQYF.

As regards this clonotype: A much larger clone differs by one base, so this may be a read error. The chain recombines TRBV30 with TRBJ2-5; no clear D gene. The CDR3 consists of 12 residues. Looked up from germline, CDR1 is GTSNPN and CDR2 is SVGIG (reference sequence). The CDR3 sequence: CAWSGHQDTQYF. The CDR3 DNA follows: TGTGCCTGGAGTGGACACCAAGATACCCAGTACTTC.

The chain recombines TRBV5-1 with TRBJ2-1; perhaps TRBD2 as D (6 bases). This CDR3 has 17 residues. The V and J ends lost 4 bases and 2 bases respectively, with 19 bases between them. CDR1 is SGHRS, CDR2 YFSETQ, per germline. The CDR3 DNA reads TGCGCCAGCAGCGTGGCCGGAGGGGCGGCTCCCTACAATGAGCAGTTCTTC. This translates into CASSVAGGAAPYNEQFF.

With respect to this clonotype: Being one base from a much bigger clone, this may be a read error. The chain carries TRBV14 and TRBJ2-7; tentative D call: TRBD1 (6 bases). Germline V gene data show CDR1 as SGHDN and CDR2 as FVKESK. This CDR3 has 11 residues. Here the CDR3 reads CPSSQGQRSPF. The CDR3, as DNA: TGTCCCAGCAGCCAAGGACAGCGGTCCCCCTTC.

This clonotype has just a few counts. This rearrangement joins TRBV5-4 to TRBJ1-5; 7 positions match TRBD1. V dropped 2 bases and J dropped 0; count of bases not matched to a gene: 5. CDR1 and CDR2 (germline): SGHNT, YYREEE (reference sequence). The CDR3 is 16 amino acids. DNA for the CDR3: TGTGCCAGCAGCTTATACAGGGGCCCTAGCAATCAGCCCCAGCATTTT. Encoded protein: CASSLYRGPSNQPQHF.

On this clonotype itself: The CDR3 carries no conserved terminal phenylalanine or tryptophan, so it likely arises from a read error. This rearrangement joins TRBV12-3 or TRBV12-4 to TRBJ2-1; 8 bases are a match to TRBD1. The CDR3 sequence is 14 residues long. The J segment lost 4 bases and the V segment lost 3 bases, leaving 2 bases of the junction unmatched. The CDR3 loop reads CASSFWDRYNEQFV. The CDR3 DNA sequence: TGTGCCAGCAGTTTTTGGGACAGGTACAATGAGCAGTTCGTC.

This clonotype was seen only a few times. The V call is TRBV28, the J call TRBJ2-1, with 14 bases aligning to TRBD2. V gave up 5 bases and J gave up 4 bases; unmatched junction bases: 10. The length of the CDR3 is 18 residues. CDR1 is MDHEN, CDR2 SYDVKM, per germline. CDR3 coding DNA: TGTGCCAGCAGTGGAACGGAGGGACTAGCGGGAGCTTACAATGAGCAGTTCTTC. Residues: CASSGTEGLAGAYNEQFF. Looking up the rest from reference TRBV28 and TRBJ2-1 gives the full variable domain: DVKVTQSSRYLVKRTGEKVFLECVQDMDHENMFWYRQDPGLGLRLIYFSYDVKMKEKGDIPEGYSVSREKKERFSLILESASTNQTSMYLCASSGTEGLAGAYNEQFFGPGTRLTVL.

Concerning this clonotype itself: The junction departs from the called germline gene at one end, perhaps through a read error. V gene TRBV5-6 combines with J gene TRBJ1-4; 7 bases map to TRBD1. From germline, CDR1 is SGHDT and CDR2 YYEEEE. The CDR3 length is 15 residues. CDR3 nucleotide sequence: TGTGCCAGCAGCTGGGGGGGACAGCCTAATGAAAAAATGTTTTTT. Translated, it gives CASSWGGQPNEKMFF. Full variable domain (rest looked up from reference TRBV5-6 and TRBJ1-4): DAGVTQSPTHLIKTRGQQVTLRCSPKSGHDTVSWYQQALGQGPQFIFQYYEEEERQRGNFPDRFSGHQFPNYSSELNVNALLLGDSALYLCASSWGGQPNEKMFFGSGTQLSVL.

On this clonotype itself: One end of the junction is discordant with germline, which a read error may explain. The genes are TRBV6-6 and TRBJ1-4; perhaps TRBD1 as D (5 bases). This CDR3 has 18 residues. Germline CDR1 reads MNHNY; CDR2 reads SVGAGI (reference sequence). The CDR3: CASSYSTPGWGTSEKLFF. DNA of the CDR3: TGTGCCAGCAGTTACTCGACCCCAGGGTGGGGGACTAGTGAAAAACTGTTCTTT.

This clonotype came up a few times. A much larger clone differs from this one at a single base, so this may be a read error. The CDR3: CASRGRGTNVLTF. The CDR3 DNA sequence: TGCGCCAGCAGGGGGCGTGGGACCAACGTCCTGACTTTC. The rearrangement uses TRBV4-1 and TRBJ2-6; tentative D call: TRBD1 (5 bases). The CDR3 sequence is 13 residues long. Per the germline V gene, CDR1 is MGHRA and CDR2 is YSYEKL.

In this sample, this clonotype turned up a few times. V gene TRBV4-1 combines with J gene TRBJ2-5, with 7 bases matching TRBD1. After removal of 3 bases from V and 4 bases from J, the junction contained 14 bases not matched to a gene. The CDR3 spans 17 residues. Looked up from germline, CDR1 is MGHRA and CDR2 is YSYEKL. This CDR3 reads CASSHQNSLTGRETQYF. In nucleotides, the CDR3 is TGCGCCAGCAGCCACCAGAATTCCTTGACAGGGAGAGAGACCCAGTACTTC.

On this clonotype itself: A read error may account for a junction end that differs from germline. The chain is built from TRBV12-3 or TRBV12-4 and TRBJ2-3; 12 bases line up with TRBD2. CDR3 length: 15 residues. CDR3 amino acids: CASTNTSGRTDTQYF. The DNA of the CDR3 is TGTGCCAGCACCAACACTAGCGGGAGGACAGATACACAGTATTTT.

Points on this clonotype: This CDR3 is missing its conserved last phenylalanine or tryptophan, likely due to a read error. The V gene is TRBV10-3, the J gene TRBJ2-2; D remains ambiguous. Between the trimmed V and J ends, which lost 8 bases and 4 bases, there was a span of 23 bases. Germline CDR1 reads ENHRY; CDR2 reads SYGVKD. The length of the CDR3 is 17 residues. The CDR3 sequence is CAIHDRPQRLSTGELFL. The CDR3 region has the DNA TGTGCCATCCACGATCGACCACAGAGGTTGAGCACCGGGGAGCTGTTTCTT.

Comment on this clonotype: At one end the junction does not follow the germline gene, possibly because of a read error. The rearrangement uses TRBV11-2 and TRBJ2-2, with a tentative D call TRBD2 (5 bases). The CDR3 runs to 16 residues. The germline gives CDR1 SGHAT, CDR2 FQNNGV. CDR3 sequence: CANSLKVNANTGELFF. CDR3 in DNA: TGTGCCAACAGCTTAAAGGTTAATGCGAACACCGGGGAACTGTTTTTT.